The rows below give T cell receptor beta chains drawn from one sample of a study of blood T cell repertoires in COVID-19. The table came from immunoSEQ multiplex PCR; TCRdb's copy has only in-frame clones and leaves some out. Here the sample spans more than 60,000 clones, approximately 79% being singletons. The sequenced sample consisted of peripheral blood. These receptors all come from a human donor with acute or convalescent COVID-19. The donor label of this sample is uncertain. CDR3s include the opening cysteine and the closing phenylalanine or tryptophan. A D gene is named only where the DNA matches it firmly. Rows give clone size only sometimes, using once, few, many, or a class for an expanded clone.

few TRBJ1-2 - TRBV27 TGTGCCAGCAGTTTAGCCAGGGCGGATGGCTACACCTTC CASSLARADGYTF
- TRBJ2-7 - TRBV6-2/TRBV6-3 TGTGCCAGCAGTTCGAGCGTACCCTACGAGCAGTACTTC CASSSSVPYEQYF
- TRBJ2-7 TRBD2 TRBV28 TGTGCCAGCGGAGACAGACTAGCCTCCTACGAGCAGTACTTC CASGDRLASYEQYF
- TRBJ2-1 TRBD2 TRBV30 TGTGCCTGGAGCCGACTAGCGGGATTCAATGAGCAGTTCTTC CAWSRLAGFNEQFF
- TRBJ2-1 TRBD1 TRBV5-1 TGCGCCAGCAGCCCGGACGGGACAGGGTGGTACAATGAGCAGTTCTTC CASSPDGTGWYNEQFF
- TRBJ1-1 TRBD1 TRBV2 TGTGCCAGCAGCCAGACAGGGGTGAAGACTGAAGCTTTCTTT CASSQTGVKTEAFF
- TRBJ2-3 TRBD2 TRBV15 TGTGCCACCAGCACGGGCACTAGCGGGGGGGCCAGGGCAGATACGCAGTATTTT CATSTGTSGGARADTQYF
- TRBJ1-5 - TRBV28 TGTGCCAGCAGCTACCCACAGAATCAGCCCCAGCATTTT CASSYPQNQPQHF
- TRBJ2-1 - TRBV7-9 TGTGCCAGCAGCCCTATCCTAAGAGGGGAGCAGTTCTTC CASSPILRGEQFF
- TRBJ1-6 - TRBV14 TGTGCCAGCAGCCCCAGGGTCAGCTCCTATAATTCACCCCTCCACTTT CASSPRVSSYNSPLHF
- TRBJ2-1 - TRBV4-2 TGTGCCAGCAGACGCACAAGTACCGCGGCCAATGAGCAGTTCTTC CASRRTSTAANEQFF
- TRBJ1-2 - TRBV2 TGTGCCACCCTCCTCCAGGGAAGCTATGGCTACACCTTC CATLLQGSYGYTF
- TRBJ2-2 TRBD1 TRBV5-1 TGCGCCAGCAGCCAGAGGCAGGGGGCATCCGGGGAGCTGTTTTTT CASSQRQGASGELFF
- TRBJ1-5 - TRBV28 TGTGCCAGCAGTTTGGGGCCGATCAATCAGCCCCAGCATTTT CASSLGPINQPQHF
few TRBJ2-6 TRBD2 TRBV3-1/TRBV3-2 TGTGCCAGCAGCCAAGGACTAGCGGGGGCTGGGGCCAACGTCCTGACTTTC CASSQGLAGAGANVLTF
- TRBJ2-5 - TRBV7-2 TGTGCCAGCAGCTTAGGTGGAGGGGAGACCCAGTACTTC CASSLGGGETQYF
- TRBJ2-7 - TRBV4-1 TGCGCCAGCAGCCAAGATATCGGCAGGATCTACGAGCAGTACTTC CASSQDIGRIYEQYF
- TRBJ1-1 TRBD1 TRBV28 TGTGCCAGCAGTCCCCCAGGGGGGCGGAGGACTGAAGCTTTCTTT CASSPPGGRRTEAFF
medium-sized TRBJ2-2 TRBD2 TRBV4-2 TGTGCCAGCAGCCAAGGCCAGGCTAGCGGGGCCCTGAACACCGGGGAGCTGTTTTTT CASSQGQASGALNTGELFF
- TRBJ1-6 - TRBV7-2 TGTGCCAGCAGCTCCTTAGTGAATTCACCCCTCCACTTT CASSSLVNSPLHF